A selection of T cell receptor beta chains follows, all from one sample in a study of T cell repertoires in cytomegalovirus infection. Their target antigens are unknown. TCRdb independently ran MiXCR on the reads; one entry per CDR3 protein. In the table there are roughly 280,000 distinct CDR3 sequences, around 20% of which are singletons. Material: cultured PBMCs, obtained from culture after CMV antigen stimulation. These receptor sequences come from a human donor in good health (CMV status not recorded). Some clones in this sample may be carry-over from other donors' samples. CDR3s include the opening cysteine and the closing phenylalanine or tryptophan. The D gene is left open where the match is weak. Not all rows give a size; the values are once, few, many and, for expanded clones, a class.

j_call: TRBJ2-3
v_call: TRBV30
d_call: .
clone_size: .
cdr3_aa: CAWGKGRVDTQYF
cdr3_nt: TGTGCCTGGGGGAAAGGGCGGGTGGATACGCAGTATTTT

j_call: TRBJ1-4
v_call: TRBV2
d_call: .
clone_size: .
cdr3_aa: CASSEFGTAATNEKLFF
cdr3_nt: TGTGCCAGCAGTGAGTTTGGGACGGCAGCAACTAATGAAAAACTGTTTTTT

j_call: TRBJ2-3
v_call: TRBV12-3/TRBV12-4
d_call: TRBD2
clone_size: .
cdr3_aa: CASTGTSVATDTQYF
cdr3_nt: TGTGCCAGCACCGGGACTAGCGTAGCCACAGATACGCAGTATTTT

j_call: TRBJ2-7
v_call: TRBV6-1
d_call: TRBD2
clone_size: .
cdr3_aa: CASRAGGAQTSGRRSYEQYF
cdr3_nt: TGTGCCAGCAGAGCGGGGGGCGCACAGACTAGCGGGAGACGGTCCTACGAGCAGTACTTC

j_call: TRBJ2-3
v_call: TRBV7-9
d_call: .
clone_size: many
cdr3_aa: CASSRGRSTDTQYF
cdr3_nt: TGTGCCAGCAGTCGTGGGCGGAGCACAGATACGCAGTATTTT

j_call: TRBJ1-5
v_call: TRBV20-1
d_call: .
clone_size: .
cdr3_aa: CSASTVINQPQHF
cdr3_nt: TGCAGTGCTAGTACAGTAATTAATCAGCCCCAGCATTTT

j_call: TRBJ2-2
v_call: TRBV20-1
d_call: .
clone_size: .
cdr3_aa: CSAKLGQNTGELFF
cdr3_nt: TGCAGTGCTAAGTTGGGACAGAACACCGGGGAGCTGTTTTTT

j_call: TRBJ1-5
v_call: TRBV7-9
d_call: .
clone_size: few
cdr3_aa: CASSLSGNNQPQHF
cdr3_nt: TGTGCCAGCAGCTTATCAGGGAACAATCAGCCCCAGCATTTT

j_call: TRBJ1-2
v_call: TRBV28
d_call: .
clone_size: .
cdr3_aa: CASSFPAGRIYGYTF
cdr3_nt: TGTGCCAGCAGTTTTCCCGCGGGGCGGATCTATGGCTACACCTTC

j_call: TRBJ1-1
v_call: TRBV7-9
d_call: .
clone_size: few
cdr3_aa: CASSFGWGLLNTEAFF
cdr3_nt: TGTGCCAGCAGCTTCGGCTGGGGTCTGTTGAACACTGAAGCTTTCTTT

j_call: TRBJ1-6
v_call: TRBV7-2
d_call: .
clone_size: many
cdr3_aa: CASKSFVSDSPLHF
cdr3_nt: TGTGCCAGCAAGAGTTTTGTAAGCGATTCACCCCTCCACTTT

j_call: TRBJ2-5
v_call: TRBV19
d_call: TRBD2
clone_size: .
cdr3_aa: CASSIEGVAGAETQYF
cdr3_nt: TGTGCCAGTAGTATAGAGGGGGTAGCGGGAGCAGAGACCCAGTACTTC

j_call: TRBJ2-1
v_call: TRBV6-2/TRBV6-3
d_call: .
clone_size: .
cdr3_aa: CASRAILGQKTLYNEQFF
cdr3_nt: TGTGCCAGCAGAGCCATACTCGGACAGAAGACGTTATACAATGAGCAGTTCTTC

j_call: TRBJ1-1
v_call: TRBV10-1
d_call: .
clone_size: few
cdr3_aa: CASSESFREDAEAFF
cdr3_nt: TGCGCCAGCAGTGAGTCTTTCAGGGAGGACGCTGAAGCTTTCTTT

j_call: TRBJ2-1
v_call: TRBV6-2/TRBV6-3
d_call: TRBD2
clone_size: many
cdr3_aa: CASKALRVAGLGEQFF
cdr3_nt: TGTGCCAGCAAAGCCCTGAGGGTAGCGGGATTAGGTGAGCAGTTCTTC

j_call: TRBJ2-6
v_call: TRBV7-9
d_call: .
clone_size: .
cdr3_aa: CASRRGGGIPPGANVLTF
cdr3_nt: TGTGCCAGTCGCCGGGGCGGTGGAATTCCCCCTGGGGCCAACGTCCTGACTTTC

j_call: TRBJ1-5
v_call: TRBV19
d_call: TRBD1
clone_size: few
cdr3_aa: CASMKGASVAQPQHF
cdr3_nt: TGTGCCAGTATGAAGGGGGCGAGCGTGGCCCAGCCCCAGCATTTT

j_call: TRBJ2-1
v_call: TRBV7-3
d_call: .
clone_size: many
cdr3_aa: CASSPSPPPNEQFF
cdr3_nt: TGTGCCAGCAGCCCGAGTCCGCCGCCCAATGAGCAGTTCTTC

j_call: TRBJ1-2
v_call: TRBV5-4
d_call: TRBD1
clone_size: .
cdr3_aa: CASRDREESYGYTF
cdr3_nt: TGTGCCAGCAGGGACAGGGAGGAGAGCTATGGCTACACCTTC

j_call: TRBJ2-5
v_call: TRBV20-1
d_call: TRBD1
clone_size: .
cdr3_aa: CSAREVQGGGETQYF
cdr3_nt: TGCAGTGCTAGAGAAGTACAGGGGGGAGGAGAGACCCAGTACTTC

j_call: TRBJ1-3
v_call: TRBV29-1
d_call: .
clone_size: .
cdr3_aa: CSVVYTYSGNTIYF
cdr3_nt: TGCAGCGTTGTTTATACGTACTCTGGAAACACCATATATTTT

j_call: TRBJ2-1
v_call: TRBV10-3
d_call: TRBD2
clone_size: .
cdr3_aa: CAISESGTSGTEQFF
cdr3_nt: TGTGCCATCAGTGAGTCGGGGACTAGCGGGACTGAGCAGTTCTTC

j_call: TRBJ1-3
v_call: TRBV7-2
d_call: .
clone_size: many
cdr3_aa: CASSRDQGVGRNTIYF
cdr3_nt: TGTGCCAGCAGCAGGGATCAGGGCGTTGGCCGAAACACCATATATTTT